The clone carrying this T cell receptor beta chain was counted only a few times. Antigen specificity is unknown. This sample is part of a study of T cells after yellow fever vaccination. CDR3 length: 14 residues. Germline loops: CDR1 SGHTA, CDR2 FQGNSA. Between the trimmed V and J ends, which lost 3 bases and 0 bases, there was a span of 8 bases. Overall study results and limits: Peaking on day 5 versus 15, the secondary response was faster but weaker. There was a possibility that FACS-sorted repertoires contained abundant clonotypes contaminating from the bulk population. The CD4 and CD8 compartments had a small share of their clonotypes in common.

Synthesis of TCR cDNA relied on 5'RACE template switching, which attached a universal primer site and UMIs. Each CDR3 protein is one row after TCRdb ran MiXCR on the 5' RACE reads. This table holds around 180,000 distinct CDR3 sequences, roughly 6.2% found once. Sequenced material: CD4+ T cells sorted from PBMCs, taken on the day of the first yellow fever vaccination. The rearrangement uses TRBV7-2 and TRBJ1-2; the D is unclear. This receptor was identified in a man aged 18 to 29 who received the YFV17D yellow fever vaccine. CDR3 sequence reads: CASSLGFPNYGYTF. CDR3 nucleotide sequence: TGTGCCAGCAGCTTGGGGTTCCCTAACTATGGCTACACCTTC.